The clone carrying this T cell receptor beta chain came up a few times. Looked up from germline, CDR1 is MNHEY and CDR2 is SVGAGI. V was cut by 8 bases and J by 4 bases, with 8 bases left in between. The CDR3 contains 11 residues. These data originate in a study of blood T cell repertoires in COVID-19. Across the study: Sites across the United States, Italy and Spain contributed samples from acute and convalescent COVID-19. The cDNA or gDNA used as material had been derived from T cells, B-cell-depleted T cells, or PBMCs.

Original analysis: Amplified reference gene primers provided the basis for estimating nucleated cell counts. Method: immunoSEQ multiplex PCR; TCRdb's copy keeps in-frame clones and lacks some. V, J and clone size are taken as reported in that table, and D and trimming were inferred from the DNA itself. The repertoire consists of more than 80,000 clones, with about 88% occurring once and the leading ten covering 4.5% to 5.5%. The clonotype was recovered from a middle-aged man with acute or convalescent COVID-19. This chain joins TRBV6-5 and TRBJ1-2, with D possibly TRBD1 on 5 matching bases. Sequencing input: peripheral blood. The CDR3 loop is CASGGTYGYTF. The CDR3 coding sequence is TGTGCCAGCGGAGGGACCTATGGCTACACCTTC.